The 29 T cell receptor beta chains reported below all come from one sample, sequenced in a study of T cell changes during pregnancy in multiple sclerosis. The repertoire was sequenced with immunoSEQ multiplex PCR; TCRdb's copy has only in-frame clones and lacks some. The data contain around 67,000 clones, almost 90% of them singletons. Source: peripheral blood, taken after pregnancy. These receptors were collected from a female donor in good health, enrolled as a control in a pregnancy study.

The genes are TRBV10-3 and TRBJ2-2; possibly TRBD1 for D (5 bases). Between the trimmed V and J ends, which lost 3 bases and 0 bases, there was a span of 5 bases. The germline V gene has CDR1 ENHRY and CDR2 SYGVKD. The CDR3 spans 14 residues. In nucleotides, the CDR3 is TGTGCCATCAGTGAACAGGCGAACACCGGGGAGCTGTTTTTT. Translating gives CAISEQANTGELFF.

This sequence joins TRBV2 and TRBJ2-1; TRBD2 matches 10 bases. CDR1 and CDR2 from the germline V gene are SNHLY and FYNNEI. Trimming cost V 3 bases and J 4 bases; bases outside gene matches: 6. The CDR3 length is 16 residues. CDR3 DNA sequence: TGTGCCAGCAGTGACCTTGCGACTAGCGGGTACAATGAGCAGTTCTTC. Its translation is CASSDLATSGYNEQFF.

The CDR3 nucleotides read TGTGCCTGGAGTGTAGCAGGGGGTAGGACCGGGGAGCTGTTTTTT. Its protein product is CAWSVAGGRTGELFF. The chain links TRBV30 to TRBJ2-2; 7 positions match TRBD1. The CDR3 has 15 residues. The trim removed 0 bases at V and 5 bases at J, leaving 6 bases unmatched. In germline, CDR1 is GTSNPN, CDR2 SVGIG (reference sequence). The whole variable domain, filled in from reference TRBV30 and TRBJ2-2, reads SQTIHQWPATLVQPVGSPLSLECTVEGTSNPNLYWYRQAAGRGLQLLFYSVGIGQISSEVPQNLSASRPQDRQFILSSKKLLLSDSGFYLCAWSVAGGRTGELFFGEGSRLTVL.

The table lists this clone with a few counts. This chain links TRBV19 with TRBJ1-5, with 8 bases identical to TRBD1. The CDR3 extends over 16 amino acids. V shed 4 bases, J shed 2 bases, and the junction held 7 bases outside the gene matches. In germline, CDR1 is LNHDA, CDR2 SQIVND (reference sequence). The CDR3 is CASSTQGGQGNQPQHF. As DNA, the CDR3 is TGTGCCAGTAGTACCCAGGGGGGACAGGGCAATCAGCCCCAGCATTTT.

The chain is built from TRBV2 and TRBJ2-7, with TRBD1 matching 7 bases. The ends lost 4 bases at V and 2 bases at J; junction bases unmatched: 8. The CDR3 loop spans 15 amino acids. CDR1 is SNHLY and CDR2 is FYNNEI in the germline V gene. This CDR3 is CASSGTGASAYEQYF. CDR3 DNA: TGTGCCAGCAGTGGTACAGGGGCCAGCGCCTACGAGCAGTACTTC.

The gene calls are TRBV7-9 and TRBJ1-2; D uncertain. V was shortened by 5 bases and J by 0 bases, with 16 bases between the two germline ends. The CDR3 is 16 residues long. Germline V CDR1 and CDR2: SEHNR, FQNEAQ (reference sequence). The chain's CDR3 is CASSRPAADSNYGYTF. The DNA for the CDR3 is TGTGCCAGCAGCCGCCCGGCGGCAGACTCTAACTATGGCTACACCTTC.

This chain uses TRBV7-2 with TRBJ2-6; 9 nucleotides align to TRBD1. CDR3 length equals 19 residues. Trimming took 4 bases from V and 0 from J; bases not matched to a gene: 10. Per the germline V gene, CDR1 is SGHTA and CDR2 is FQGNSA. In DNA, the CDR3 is TGTGCCAGCAGCTCCTCCGGGACAGGGCCAAACTCTGGGGCCAACGTCCTGACTTTC. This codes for CASSSSGTGPNSGANVLTF.

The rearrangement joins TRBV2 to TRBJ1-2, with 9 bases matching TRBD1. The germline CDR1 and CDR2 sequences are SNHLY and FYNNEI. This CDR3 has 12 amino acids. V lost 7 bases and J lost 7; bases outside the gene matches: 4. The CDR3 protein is CASTQGARGYTF. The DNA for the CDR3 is TGTGCCAGCACACAGGGGGCGCGTGGCTACACCTTC.

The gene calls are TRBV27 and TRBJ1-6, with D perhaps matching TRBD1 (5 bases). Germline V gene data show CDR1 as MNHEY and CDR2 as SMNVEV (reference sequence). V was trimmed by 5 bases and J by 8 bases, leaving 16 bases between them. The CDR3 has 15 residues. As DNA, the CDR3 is TGTGCCAGCAGTGCAAGAGGTCCGGGGGATTCACCCCTCCACTTT. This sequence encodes CASSARGPGDSPLHF.

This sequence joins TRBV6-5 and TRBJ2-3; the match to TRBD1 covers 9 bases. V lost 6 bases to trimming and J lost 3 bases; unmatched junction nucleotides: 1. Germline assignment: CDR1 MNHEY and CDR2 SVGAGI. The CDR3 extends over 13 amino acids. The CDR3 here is CASSDRGTDTQYF. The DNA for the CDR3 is TGTGCCAGCAGCGACAGGGGGACAGATACGCAGTATTTT.

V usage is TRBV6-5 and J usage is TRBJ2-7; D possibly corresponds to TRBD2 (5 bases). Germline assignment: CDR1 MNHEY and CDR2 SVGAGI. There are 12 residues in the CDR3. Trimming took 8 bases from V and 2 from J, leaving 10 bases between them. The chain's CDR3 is CASWTDPYEQYF. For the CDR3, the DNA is TGTGCCAGCTGGACTGATCCCTACGAGCAGTACTTC.

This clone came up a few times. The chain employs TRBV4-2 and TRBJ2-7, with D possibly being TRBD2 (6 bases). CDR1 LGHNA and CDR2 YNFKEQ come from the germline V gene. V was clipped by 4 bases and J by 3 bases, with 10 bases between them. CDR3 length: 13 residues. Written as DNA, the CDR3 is TGTGCCAGCAGCCCCCGGGAGAGCTACGAGCAGTACTTC. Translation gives CASSPRESYEQYF.

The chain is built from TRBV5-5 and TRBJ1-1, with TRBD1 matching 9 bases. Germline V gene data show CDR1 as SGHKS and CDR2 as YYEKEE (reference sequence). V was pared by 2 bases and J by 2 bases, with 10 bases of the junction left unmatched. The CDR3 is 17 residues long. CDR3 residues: CASSFNTGQGINTEAFF. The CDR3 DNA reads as TGTGCCAGCAGCTTCAACACAGGACAGGGGATAAACACTGAAGCTTTCTTT. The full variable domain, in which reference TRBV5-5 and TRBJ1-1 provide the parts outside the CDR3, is DAGVTQSPTHLIKTRGQQVTLRCSPISGHKSVSWYQQVLGQGPQFIFQYYEKEERGRGNFPDRFSARQFPNYSSELNVNALLLGDSALYLCASSFNTGQGINTEAFFGQGTRLTVV.

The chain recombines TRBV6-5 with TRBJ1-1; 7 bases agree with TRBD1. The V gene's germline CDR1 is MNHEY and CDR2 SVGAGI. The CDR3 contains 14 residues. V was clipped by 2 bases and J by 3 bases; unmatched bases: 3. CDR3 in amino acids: CASSYLTGDTEAFF. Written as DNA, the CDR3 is TGTGCCAGCAGTTACCTAACAGGGGACACTGAAGCTTTCTTT.

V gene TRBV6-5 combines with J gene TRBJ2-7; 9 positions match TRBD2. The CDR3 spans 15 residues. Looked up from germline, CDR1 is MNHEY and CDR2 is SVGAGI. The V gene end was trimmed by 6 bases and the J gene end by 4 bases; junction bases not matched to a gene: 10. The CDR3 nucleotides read TGTGCCAGCAGGGAGGTAGCGGGAGCGGTTTACGAGCAGTACTTC. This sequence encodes CASREVAGAVYEQYF.

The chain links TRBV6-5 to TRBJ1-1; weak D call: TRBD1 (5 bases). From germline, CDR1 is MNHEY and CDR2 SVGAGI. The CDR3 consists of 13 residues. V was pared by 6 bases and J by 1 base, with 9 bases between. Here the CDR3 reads CASSRTRNTEAFF. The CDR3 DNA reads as TGTGCCAGCAGCCGGACACGGAACACTGAAGCTTTCTTT.

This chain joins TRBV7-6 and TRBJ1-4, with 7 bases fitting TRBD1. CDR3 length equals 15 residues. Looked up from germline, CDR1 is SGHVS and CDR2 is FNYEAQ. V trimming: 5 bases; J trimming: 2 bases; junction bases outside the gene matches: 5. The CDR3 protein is CASSTLQGTNEKLFF. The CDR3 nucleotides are TGTGCCAGCAGCACCCTACAGGGGACTAATGAAAAACTGTTTTTT. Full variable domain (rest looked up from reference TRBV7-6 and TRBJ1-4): GAGVSQSPRYKVTKRGQDVALRCDPISGHVSLYWYRQALGQGPEFLTYFNYEAQQDKSGLPNDRFSAERPEGSISTLTIQRTEQRDSAMYRCASSTLQGTNEKLFFGSGTQLSVL.

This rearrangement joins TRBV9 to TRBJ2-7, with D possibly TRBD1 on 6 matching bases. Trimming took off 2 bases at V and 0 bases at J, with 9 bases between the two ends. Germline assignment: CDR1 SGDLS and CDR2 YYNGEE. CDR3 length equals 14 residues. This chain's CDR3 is CASSVGTPSYEQYF. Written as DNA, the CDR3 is TGTGCCAGCAGCGTGGGGACACCCTCCTACGAGCAGTACTTC. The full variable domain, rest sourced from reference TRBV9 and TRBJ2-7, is DSGVTQTPKHLITATGQRVTLRCSPRSGDLSVYWYQQSLDQGLQFLIQYYNGEERAKGNILERFSAQQFPDLHSELNLSSLELGDSALYFCASSVGTPSYEQYFGPGTRLTVT.

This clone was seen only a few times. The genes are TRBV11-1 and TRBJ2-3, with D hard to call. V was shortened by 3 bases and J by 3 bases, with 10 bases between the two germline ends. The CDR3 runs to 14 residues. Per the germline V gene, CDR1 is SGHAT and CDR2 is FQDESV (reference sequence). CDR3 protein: CASSFGGVTDTQYF. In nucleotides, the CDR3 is TGTGCCAGCAGCTTTGGCGGAGTTACAGATACGCAGTATTTT.

CDR3 loop: CASSSRGASRHEQFF. CDR3 in DNA: TGTGCCAGCAGCTCTCGGGGGGCTAGCAGGCATGAGCAGTTCTTC. This rearrangement joins TRBV13 to TRBJ2-1, with a weak D call TRBD2 (7 bases). This CDR3 is 15 amino acids long. CDR1 and CDR2 from the germline V gene are PRHDT and FYEKMQ (reference sequence). Trimming shortened V by 4 bases and J by 8 bases, and 18 bases separated the two germline ends.

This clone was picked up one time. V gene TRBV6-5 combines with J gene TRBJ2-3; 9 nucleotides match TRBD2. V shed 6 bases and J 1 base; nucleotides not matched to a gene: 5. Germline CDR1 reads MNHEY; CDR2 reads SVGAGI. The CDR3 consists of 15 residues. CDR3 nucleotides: TGTGCCAGCAGGTCTAGCGGGGCGGGCACAGATACGCAGTATTTT. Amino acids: CASRSSGAGTDTQYF.

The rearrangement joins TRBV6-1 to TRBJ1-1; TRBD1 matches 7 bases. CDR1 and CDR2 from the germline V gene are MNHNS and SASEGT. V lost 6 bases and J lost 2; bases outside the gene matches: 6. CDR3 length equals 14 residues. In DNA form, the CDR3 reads TGTGCCAGCAGAACAGGGGCCGGAAACACTGAAGCTTTCTTT. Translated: CASRTGAGNTEAFF.

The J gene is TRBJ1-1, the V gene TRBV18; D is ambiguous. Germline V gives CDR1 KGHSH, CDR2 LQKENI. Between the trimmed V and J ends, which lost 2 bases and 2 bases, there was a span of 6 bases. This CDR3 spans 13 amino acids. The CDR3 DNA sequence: TGTGCCAGCTCACCAAAGAGTAACACTGAAGCTTTCTTT. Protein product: CASSPKSNTEAFF.

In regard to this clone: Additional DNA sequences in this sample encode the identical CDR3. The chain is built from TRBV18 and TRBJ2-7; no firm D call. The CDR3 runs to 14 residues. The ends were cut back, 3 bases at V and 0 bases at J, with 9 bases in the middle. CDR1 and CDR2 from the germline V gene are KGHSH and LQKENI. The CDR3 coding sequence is TGTGCCAGCTCACCGATTAGTGGCTCCTACGAGCAGTACTTC. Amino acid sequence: CASSPISGSYEQYF.

CDR3 region: CAAGGRGFTDTQYF. In DNA, the CDR3 is TGTGCCGCCGGGGGCAGGGGGTTCACAGATACGCAGTATTTT. The chain combines TRBV6-5 with TRBJ2-3; D might be TRBD1 (7 bases). The CDR3 covers 14 residues. V was clipped by 11 bases and J by 2 bases, with 17 bases between them. Germline V gene data show CDR1 as MNHEY and CDR2 as SVGAGI.

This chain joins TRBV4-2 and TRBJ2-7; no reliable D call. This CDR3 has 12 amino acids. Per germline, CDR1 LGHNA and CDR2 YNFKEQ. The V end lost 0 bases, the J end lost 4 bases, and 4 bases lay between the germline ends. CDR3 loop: CASSQDLYEQYF. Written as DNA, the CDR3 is TGTGCCAGCAGCCAAGATCTGTACGAGCAGTACTTC.

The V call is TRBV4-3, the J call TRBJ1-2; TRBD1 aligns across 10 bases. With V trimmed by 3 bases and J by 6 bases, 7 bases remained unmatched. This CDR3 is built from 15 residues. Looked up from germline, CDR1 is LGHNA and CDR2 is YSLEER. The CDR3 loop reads CASSQRTGGVDGYTF. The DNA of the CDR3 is TGCGCCAGCAGCCAGAGGACAGGGGGTGTAGATGGCTACACCTTC.

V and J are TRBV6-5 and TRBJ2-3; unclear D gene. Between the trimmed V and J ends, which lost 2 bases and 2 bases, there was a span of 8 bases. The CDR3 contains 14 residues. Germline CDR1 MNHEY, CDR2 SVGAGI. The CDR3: CASSYGASTDTQYF. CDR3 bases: TGTGCCAGCAGTTACGGAGCTTCCACAGATACGCAGTATTTT.

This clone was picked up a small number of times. CDR3 nucleotides: TGTGCCAGCAGTTCGACAAAACCCGGGACAGGGGGCGAGCAGTACTTC. Protein: CASSSTKPGTGGEQYF. The chain has TRBV6-6 and TRBJ2-7; 11 nucleotides match TRBD1. CDR3 length: 16 residues. With V trimmed by 4 bases and J by 6 bases, 11 bases remained unmatched. The V gene's germline CDR1 is MNHNY and CDR2 SVGAGI (reference sequence).